A selection of T cell receptor beta chains follows, all from one sample in a study of blood T cell repertoires in COVID-19. Profiling relied on immunoSEQ multiplex PCR, and the TCRdb table lists in-frame clones only, not all of them. Here the sample spans 200,000 or so clones, 84% being singletons. Sequencing input: peripheral blood. Receptor source: a woman aged 60 to 75 who had recovered from COVID-19. The CDR3 runs from the conserved cysteine through the conserved F or W. The order of the fields is CDR3 DNA, CDR3 protein, clone size, V gene, D gene, J gene. The D gene is left open where the match is weak. Clone size is given for some rows only: seen once, a few or many times, or a class if the clone is expanded.

DNA: TGTGCCTGGAGTGTACGGGTTACCGGGGAGCTGTTTTTT
CDR3: CAWSVRVTGELFF
size: few
V: TRBV30
D: -
J: TRBJ2-2

DNA: TGCAGCGTTGACCCAGGAATCAACTATGGCTACACCTTC
CDR3: CSVDPGINYGYTF
size: -
V: TRBV29-1
D: -
J: TRBJ1-2

DNA: TGCGCCAGCAGCTTGGAATGGGGAGGAGGGGAGCTGTTTTTT
CDR3: CASSLEWGGGELFF
size: -
V: TRBV5-1
D: -
J: TRBJ2-2

DNA: TGCAGCGCAATGACAGGGGGGAGCACAGATACGCAGTATTTT
CDR3: CSAMTGGSTDTQYF
size: -
V: TRBV29-1
D: TRBD1
J: TRBJ2-3

DNA: TGTGCCAGCAGCAACAAGGCTACCGGGGCAGATACGCAGTATTTT
CDR3: CASSNKATGADTQYF
size: few
V: TRBV11-3
D: -
J: TRBJ2-3

DNA: TGTGCCAGCAGTGAATTCGACAGGGCCTATGGCTACACCTTC
CDR3: CASSEFDRAYGYTF
size: -
V: TRBV2
D: TRBD1
J: TRBJ1-2

DNA: TGTGCCAGAAGCAACGAGCGGGGGGGTTGTTACGAGCAGTACTTC
CDR3: CARSNERGGCYEQYF
size: -
V: TRBV5-3
D: TRBD2
J: TRBJ2-7

DNA: TGTGCCAGCAGCACGCGGACAGGCGGCGTGAACTTC
CDR3: CASSTRTGGVNF
size: -
V: TRBV7-2
D: TRBD1
J: TRBJ2-4

DNA: TGTGCCAGCGTCTTCGGGACAGGGATAGAGACCCAGTACTTC
CDR3: CASVFGTGIETQYF
size: -
V: TRBV6-5
D: TRBD1
J: TRBJ2-5

DNA: TGTGCCAGCTCACGGGATACAGGGTTCGATGGAAAACTGTTTTTT
CDR3: CASSRDTGFDGKLFF
size: -
V: TRBV18
D: -
J: TRBJ1-4

DNA: TGTGCCAGCAGCTTAGCAGGGATCTCTGGGGCCAACGTCCTGACTTTC
CDR3: CASSLAGISGANVLTF
size: -
V: TRBV7-3
D: -
J: TRBJ2-6

DNA: TGTGCCAGCAGCTTCGGACAGGGGGAGTACAATGAGCAGTTCTTC
CDR3: CASSFGQGEYNEQFF
size: -
V: TRBV7-2
D: TRBD1
J: TRBJ2-1

DNA: TGTGCCTGGAGTGTAATGCGGCGGGGGGGCACAGATACGCAGTATTTT
CDR3: CAWSVMRRGGTDTQYF
size: -
V: TRBV30
D: TRBD2
J: TRBJ2-3

DNA: TGTGCCAGCAGCGTATGGGGTTCGGGCAGGGGGCGAAATGGCTACACCTTC
CDR3: CASSVWGSGRGRNGYTF
size: -
V: TRBV9
D: TRBD1
J: TRBJ1-2

DNA: TGTGCCAGCTCACCCCGGGGGGGGGCAGAAGAAAAACTGTTTTTT
CDR3: CASSPRGGAEEKLFF
size: few
V: TRBV18
D: -
J: TRBJ1-4

DNA: TGTGCCAGCAGCTTAGCGGGACAGATAATCAATCAGCCCCAGCATTTT
CDR3: CASSLAGQIINQPQHF
size: once
V: TRBV7-8
D: TRBD1
J: TRBJ1-5

DNA: TGCGCCAGCAGCCAAGAGAGCACAGGGAATGAAAAACTGTTTTTT
CDR3: CASSQESTGNEKLFF
size: -
V: TRBV4-1
D: -
J: TRBJ1-4

DNA: TGTGCCAGCAGCACAGGGGCCCCTGAAGCTTTCTTT
CDR3: CASSTGAPEAFF
size: -
V: TRBV2
D: TRBD1
J: TRBJ1-1

DNA: TGTGCCACCAGCAGAGACAGGGGTCGTCCCCTCCACTTT
CDR3: CATSRDRGRPLHF
size: -
V: TRBV15
D: -
J: TRBJ1-6

DNA: TGTGCCAGCAGCACAGGGGGCTCAACCGGGGAGCTGTTTTTT
CDR3: CASSTGGSTGELFF
size: -
V: TRBV6-5
D: TRBD1
J: TRBJ2-2

DNA: TGTGCCAGCACCCTACCCGGGGCCAACGTCCTGACTTTC
CDR3: CASTLPGANVLTF
size: -
V: TRBV7-9
D: -
J: TRBJ2-6

DNA: TGTGCCAGCAGCTCCGACAGGTACACTGAAGCTTTCTTT
CDR3: CASSSDRYTEAFF
size: -
V: TRBV7-3
D: -
J: TRBJ1-1

DNA: TGTGCCAGCAGCGTAGAACAATGGAACACTGAAGCTTTCTTT
CDR3: CASSVEQWNTEAFF
size: -
V: TRBV9
D: -
J: TRBJ1-1

DNA: TGCGCCAGCAGCCAAGATGCCCCTAGCGGGGGTATGGCGAGGGCAACCAAAAACATTCAGTACTTC
CDR3: CASSQDAPSGGMARATKNIQYF
size: -
V: TRBV4-1
D: TRBD2
J: TRBJ2-4

DNA: TGTGCCAGCGGGATTGGAGGGACTGAAGCTTTCTTT
CDR3: CASGIGGTEAFF
size: -
V: TRBV12-3/TRBV12-4
D: -
J: TRBJ1-1

DNA: TGTGCCAGTCAGGGGGGTGATGAGCAGTTCTTC
CDR3: CASQGGDEQFF
size: -
V: TRBV13
D: -
J: TRBJ2-1

DNA: TGTGCCAGCAGCATAGGGTCTAGCGAAAAACTGTTTTTT
CDR3: CASSIGSSEKLFF
size: -
V: TRBV6-6
D: -
J: TRBJ1-4

DNA: TGTGCCAGCAGTCCATCTCTCACCGGACATTCCTTCGGGGAGCTGTTTTTT
CDR3: CASSPSLTGHSFGELFF
size: -
V: TRBV11-3
D: -
J: TRBJ2-2

DNA: TGCGCCAGCAGCCAGATCGAAAGCGGCTATGGCTACACCTTC
CDR3: CASSQIESGYGYTF
size: -
V: TRBV4-3
D: -
J: TRBJ1-2

DNA: TGCGCCAGCAGCTTGTTGCCGGGAAACACTGAAGCTTTCTTT
CDR3: CASSLLPGNTEAFF
size: -
V: TRBV5-1
D: -
J: TRBJ1-1

DNA: TGTGCCAGCAGTCCGAGGGCCCGGAACTATGGCTACACCTTC
CDR3: CASSPRARNYGYTF
size: -
V: TRBV6-6
D: -
J: TRBJ1-2

DNA: TGTGCCAGCAGCTATCCGACAGACAGACTGAACACTGAAGCTTTCTTT
CDR3: CASSYPTDRLNTEAFF
size: -
V: TRBV7-9
D: -
J: TRBJ1-1

DNA: TGTGCCAGCAGCTCGAGCACCGGGGAGCTGTTTTTT
CDR3: CASSSSTGELFF
size: -
V: TRBV7-3
D: -
J: TRBJ2-2